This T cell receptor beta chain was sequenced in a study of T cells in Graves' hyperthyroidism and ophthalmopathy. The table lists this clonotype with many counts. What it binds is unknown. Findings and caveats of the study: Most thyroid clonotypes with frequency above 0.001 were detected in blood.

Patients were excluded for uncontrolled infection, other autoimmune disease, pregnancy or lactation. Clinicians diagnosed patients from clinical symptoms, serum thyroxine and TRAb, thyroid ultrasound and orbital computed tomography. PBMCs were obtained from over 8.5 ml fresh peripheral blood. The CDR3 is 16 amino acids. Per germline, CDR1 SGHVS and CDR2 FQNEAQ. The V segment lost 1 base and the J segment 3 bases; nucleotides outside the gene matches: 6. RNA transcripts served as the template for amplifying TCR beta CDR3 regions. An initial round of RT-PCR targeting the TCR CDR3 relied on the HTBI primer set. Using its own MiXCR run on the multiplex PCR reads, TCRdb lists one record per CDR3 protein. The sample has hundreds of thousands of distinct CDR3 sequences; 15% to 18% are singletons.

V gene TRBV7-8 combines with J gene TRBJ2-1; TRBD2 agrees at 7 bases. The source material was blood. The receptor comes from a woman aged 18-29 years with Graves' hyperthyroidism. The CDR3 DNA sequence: TGTGCCAGCAGCTTAGAGGCTAGCGGAGGCTACAATGAGCAGTTCTTC. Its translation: CASSLEASGGYNEQFF.